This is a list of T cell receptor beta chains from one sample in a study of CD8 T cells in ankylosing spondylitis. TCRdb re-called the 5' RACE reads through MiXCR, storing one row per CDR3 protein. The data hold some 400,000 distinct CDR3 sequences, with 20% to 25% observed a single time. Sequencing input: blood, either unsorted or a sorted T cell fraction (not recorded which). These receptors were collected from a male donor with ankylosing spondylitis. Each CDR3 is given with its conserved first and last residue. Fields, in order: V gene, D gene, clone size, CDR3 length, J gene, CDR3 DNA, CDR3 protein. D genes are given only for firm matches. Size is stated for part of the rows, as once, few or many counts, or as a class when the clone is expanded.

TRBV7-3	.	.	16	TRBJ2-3	TGTGCCAGCAGCTTAGTGGCAGGGGAGGTCCCAGATACGCAGTATTTT	CASSLVAGEVPDTQYF
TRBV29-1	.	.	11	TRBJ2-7	TGCAGCGTTGTAGGATTCTACGAGCAGTACTTC	CSVVGFYEQYF
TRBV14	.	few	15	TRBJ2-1	TGTGCCAGCAGCCAACCGAGGCACTCCTACAATGAGCAGTTCTTC	CASSQPRHSYNEQFF
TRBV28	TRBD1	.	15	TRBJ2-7	TGTGCCAGCAGCGTGCTGTTAGGGGGCACCTACGAGCAGTACTTC	CASSVLLGGTYEQYF
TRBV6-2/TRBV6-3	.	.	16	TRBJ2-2	TGTGCCAGCAGTTGGAATGCGGTTCGGAACACCGGGGAGCTGTTTTTT	CASSWNAVRNTGELFF
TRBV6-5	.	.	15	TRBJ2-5	TGTGCCAGCAGTTACGGAGACCCGTTCGATGGGACCCAGTACTTC	CASSYGDPFDGTQYF
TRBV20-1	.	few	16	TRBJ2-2	TGCAGTGCTAGGCCGATTTCTCAAGTCTACACCGGGGAGCTGTTTTTT	CSARPISQVYTGELFF
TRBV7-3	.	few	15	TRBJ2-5	TGTGCCAGCAGCCACCATGGGGAGTTGGTGGAGACCCAGTACTTC	CASSHHGELVETQYF
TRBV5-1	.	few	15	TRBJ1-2	TGCGCCAGCAGATCTACGGACAGATCAGTCTATGGCTACACCTTC	CASRSTDRSVYGYTF
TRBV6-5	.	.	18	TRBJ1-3	TGTGCCAGCAGTTACTCTCCCACCGGGACGGCCTCTGGAAACACCATATATTTT	CASSYSPTGTASGNTIYF
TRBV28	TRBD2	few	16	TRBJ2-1	TGTGCCAGCAGTTTTGTCAGCGGGGGGAATTATAATGAGCAGTTCTTC	CASSFVSGGNYNEQFF
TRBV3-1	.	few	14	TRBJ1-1	TGTGCCAGCAGCCAAGAGTTTAAGAACACTGAAGCTTTCTTT	CASSQEFKNTEAFF
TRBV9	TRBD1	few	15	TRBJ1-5	TGTGCCAGCACCTTGACAGGGGATAGCAATCAGCCCCAGCATTTT	CASTLTGDSNQPQHF
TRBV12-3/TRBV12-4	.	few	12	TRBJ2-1	TGTGCCAGCAGGATAACAGACAATGAGCAGTTCTTC	CASRITDNEQFF
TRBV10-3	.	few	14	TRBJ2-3	TGTGCCATCAGGGCTAGCGATAGCACAGATACGCAGTATTTT	CAIRASDSTDTQYF
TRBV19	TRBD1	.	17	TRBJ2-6	TGTGCCAGCACGAGAAAACGACAGGGATCCGGGGCCAACGTCCTGACTTTC	CASTRKRQGSGANVLTF
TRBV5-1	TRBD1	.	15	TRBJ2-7	TGCGCCAGCAGCTTAAATCGGGACAGCTCCTACGAGCAGTACTTC	CASSLNRDSSYEQYF
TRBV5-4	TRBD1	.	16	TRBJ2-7	TGTGCCAGCAGCTTGGTCGTTCGGACAGGATCCTACGAGCAGTACTTC	CASSLVVRTGSYEQYF
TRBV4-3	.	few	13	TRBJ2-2	TGCGCCAGCAGCCAAGCTAGGGCTGGGGAGCTGTTTTTT	CASSQARAGELFF
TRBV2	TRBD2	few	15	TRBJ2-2	TGTGCCAGCAGGGGACTAGCGGGAGCCACCGGGGAGCTGTTTTTT	CASRGLAGATGELFF
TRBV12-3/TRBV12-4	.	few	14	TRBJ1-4	TGTGCCAGCACCTTAACCGACGGCAATGAAAAACTGTTTTTT	CASTLTDGNEKLFF
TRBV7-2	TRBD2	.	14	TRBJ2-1	TGTGCCAGCAGCTTTCCAGCGGGGACGGGTGAGCAGTTCTTC	CASSFPAGTGEQFF
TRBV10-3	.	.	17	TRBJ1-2	TGTGCCATCAGTGAGTATAGGGCAGACGAGTGGACCTATGGCTACACCTTC	CAISEYRADEWTYGYTF
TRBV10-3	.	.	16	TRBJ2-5	TGTGCCATCAGTGAGTCGATTAGCGCGGGTCGAGAGACCCAGTACTTC	CAISESISAGRETQYF
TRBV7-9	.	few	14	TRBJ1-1	TGTGCCAGCAGCTTACCGATGTTTGGCGCTGAAGCTTTCTTT	CASSLPMFGAEAFF
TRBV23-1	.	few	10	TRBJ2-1	TGCGCCAGCCTCCCGGGGGAGCAGTTCTTC	CASLPGEQFF
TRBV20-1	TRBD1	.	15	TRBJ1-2	TGCAGTGCTTCAATCACAGGGGGCGAAAACTATGGCTACACCTTC	CSASITGGENYGYTF
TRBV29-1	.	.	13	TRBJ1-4	TGCAGCGTTAGACAGGCAACTAATGAAAAACTGTTTTTT	CSVRQATNEKLFF
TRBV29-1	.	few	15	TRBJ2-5	TGCAGCGTTGAAGGACTCCGGGACATCCAAGAGACCCAGTACTTC	CSVEGLRDIQETQYF
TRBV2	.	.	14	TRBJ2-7	TGTGCCAGCAGCCAAGGACCCACCGCATACGAGCAGTACTTC	CASSQGPTAYEQYF
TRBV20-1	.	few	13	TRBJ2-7	TGCAGTGCTAGATTTCAGGGTTCTGGCGAGCAGTACTTC	CSARFQGSGEQYF
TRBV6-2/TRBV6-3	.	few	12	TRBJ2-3	TGTGCCAGCGGGCTACTCTCAGATACGCAGTATTTT	CASGLLSDTQYF
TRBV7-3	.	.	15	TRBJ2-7	TGTGCCAGCAGCTTAGTGGGAGGAATCGAAGGTGAGCAGTACTTC	CASSLVGGIEGEQYF
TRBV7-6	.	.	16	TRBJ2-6	TGTGCCAGCAGCTTAGATGTCAGCTCTGGGGCCAACGTCCTGACTTTC	CASSLDVSSGANVLTF
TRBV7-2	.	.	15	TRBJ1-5	TGTGCCAGCAGCTTTGGCGTGGCGGGCAATCAGCCCCAGCATTTT	CASSFGVAGNQPQHF
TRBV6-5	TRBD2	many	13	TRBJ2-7	TGTGCCGGGGAGCTAGCGGGCCCCTACGAGCAGTACTTC	CAGELAGPYEQYF
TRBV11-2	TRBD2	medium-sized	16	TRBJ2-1	TGTGCCAGCAGCTATCAAAGACTAGCGGGGAGCAATGAGCAGTTCTTC	CASSYQRLAGSNEQFF
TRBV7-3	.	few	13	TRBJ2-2	TGTGCCAGCAGCCCCGGGACACCCGGGGAGCTGTTTTTT	CASSPGTPGELFF
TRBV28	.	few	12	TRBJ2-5	TGTGCCACTCAGCAACTGCTAGAGACCCAGTACTTC	CATQQLLETQYF
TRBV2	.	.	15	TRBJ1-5	TGTGCCAGCAGCCCCGACGGGTATAGCAATCAGCCCCAGCATTTT	CASSPDGYSNQPQHF
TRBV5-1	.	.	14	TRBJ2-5	TGCGCCAGCAGCTTGGAAGGTACTCTGGAGACCCAGTACTTC	CASSLEGTLETQYF
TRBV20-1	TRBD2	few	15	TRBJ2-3	TGCAGTGCTAGAGGAGGGACTAGCGGAACAGATACGCAGTATTTT	CSARGGTSGTDTQYF
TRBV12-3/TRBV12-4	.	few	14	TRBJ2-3	TGTGCCAGCAGTTTTGGCGGCAAGGTAGTTACGCAGTATTTT	CASSFGGKVVTQYF
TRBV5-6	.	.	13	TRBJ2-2	TGTGCCAGCAACCGGCGGGTTTCCGGGGAGCTGTTTTTT	CASNRRVSGELFF
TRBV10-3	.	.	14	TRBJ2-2	TGTGCCATCAGTGAGTCGCGGGAAACCGGGGAGCTGTTTTTT	CAISESRETGELFF
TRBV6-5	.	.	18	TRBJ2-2	TGTGCCAGCAGTTACCCGAGTAGTGGGAGGCTTAACACCGGGGAGCTGTTTTTT	CASSYPSSGRLNTGELFF
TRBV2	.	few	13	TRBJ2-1	TGTGCCAGCAGCGGGGACCAGGGGAATGAGCAGTTCTTC	CASSGDQGNEQFF
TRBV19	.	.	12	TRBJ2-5	TGTGCCAGTAGGTCCTCGGGAGAGACCCAGTACTTC	CASRSSGETQYF
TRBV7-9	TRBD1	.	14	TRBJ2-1	TGTGCCAGCAGCGCAAACAGGGGTCCCAATGAGCAGTTCTTC	CASSANRGPNEQFF
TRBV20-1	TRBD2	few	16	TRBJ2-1	TGCAGTGCTAGACCCGGGACTAGCGGGTCTTTAAATGAGCAGTTCTTC	CSARPGTSGSLNEQFF